This TCR beta chain was captured in a study of blood T cells in healthy people across ages. Total RNA extraction produced at least 6 micrograms (per sample) for the study. Sample-barcoded 5' priming and a J-beta primer mix drove a second PCR of roughly 7 to 11 cycles. TCRdb itself ran the 5' RACE reads through MiXCR, one entry per CDR3 protein. This sample has roughly 550,000 distinct CDR3 sequences, with 24% found just once. A further study also used this sample, focusing on T cells of mothers and their children. In that study: Samples were provided by three healthy Caucasian mothers and their six children. Relative to unrelated pairs, biologically related mother-child dyads exhibited marginally greater, non-significant overlap. There was no detection of any persistent microchimeric T cell clones.

Sequencing was carried out using blood. This clonotype originated in a boy between 10 and 17 years old in good health.

The CDR3 here is CASSLGLGARTDTQYF. CDR3 DNA sequence: TGTGCCAGCAGCTTAGGTTTGGGGGCTCGCACAGATACGCAGTATTTT. The genes are TRBV7-2 and TRBJ2-3; a possible D gene is TRBD1 (6 bases). The CDR3 is made up of 16 amino acids. Germline V gives CDR1 SGHTA, CDR2 FQGNSA. V gave up 1 base and J gave up 1 base, with 12 bases separating them.